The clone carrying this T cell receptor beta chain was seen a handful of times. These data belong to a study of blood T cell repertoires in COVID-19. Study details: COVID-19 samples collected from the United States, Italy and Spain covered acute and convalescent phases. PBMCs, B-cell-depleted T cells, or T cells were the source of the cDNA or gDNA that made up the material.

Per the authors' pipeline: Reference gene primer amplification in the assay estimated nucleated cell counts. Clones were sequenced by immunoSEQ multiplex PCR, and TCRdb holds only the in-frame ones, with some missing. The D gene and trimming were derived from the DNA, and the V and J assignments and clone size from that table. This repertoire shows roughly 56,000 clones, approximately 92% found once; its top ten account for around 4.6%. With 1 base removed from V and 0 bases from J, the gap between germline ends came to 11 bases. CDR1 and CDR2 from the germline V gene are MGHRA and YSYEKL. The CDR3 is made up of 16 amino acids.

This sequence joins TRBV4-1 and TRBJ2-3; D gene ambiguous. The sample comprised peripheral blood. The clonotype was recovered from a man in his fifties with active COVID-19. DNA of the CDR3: TGCGCCAGCAGCCAAGGCCACTCAACTAGCACAGATACGCAGTATTTT. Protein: CASSQGHSTSTDTQYF.